A single T cell receptor beta chain is shown here with its context. What it binds is not known. This entry comes from a study of post-analysis software for immune sequencing data. General study points: In patients, about 5 TRBV segments were more frequent than in controls, with TRBV5-6, TRBV5-1 and TRBV20-1 among them. Comparison with controls showed significantly lower normalized Chao1 diversity in multiple sclerosis patients.

Trimming shortened V by 1 base and J by 3 bases, and 12 bases separated the two germline ends. CDR1 is SGHTA, CDR2 FQGNSA, per germline. This CDR3 is 15 amino acids long. Carried by the TCR beta cDNA libraries were unique molecular identifiers. Via MiXCR, TCRdb re-called the PCR reads, giving one row per CDR3 protein. The sample lists some 500,000 distinct CDR3 sequences, less than 45% occurring once. The sequenced sample was blood. This TCR came from a girl aged 10-17 years with multiple sclerosis. V gene TRBV7-2 combines with J gene TRBJ1-2; possibly TRBD1 for D (6 bases). The CDR3 nucleotides are TGTGCCAGCAGCTTAGAAAAAGGGGGGGACTATGGCTACACCTTC. Its translation: CASSLEKGGDYGYTF.